The 7 T cell receptor beta chains below were found in one sample sequenced in a study of PD-1 blockade in classical Hodgkin lymphoma. TCRdb's table, derived via immunoSEQ multiplex PCR, lists solely in-frame clones and lacks some. Seen here are about 58,000 clones, about 88% observed once, and the top ten hold under 6%. All patients experienced relapse after autologous stem cell transplantation, and brentuximab vedotin exposure was variable. The sequencing here drew on peripheral blood mononuclear cells (PBMCs), taken before the second cycle of nivolumab. The receptors shown here come from a human donor with classical Hodgkin lymphoma.

This clone has a handful of counts. The chain employs TRBV6-6 and TRBJ1-5; D perhaps matches TRBD1 (6 bases). The CDR3 extends over 13 amino acids. Per germline, CDR1 MNHNY and CDR2 SVGAGI (reference sequence). V was shortened by 6 bases and J by 5 bases, with 11 bases between the two germline ends. CDR3 DNA: TGTGCCAGCAGGCGTGACAGGTATCAGCCCCAGCATTTT. Its translation: CASRRDRYQPQHF.

The CDR3 sequence is CASSPTTTYEQYF. The CDR3 DNA is TGCGCCAGCAGCCCAACTACCACCTACGAGCAGTACTTC. The chain employs TRBV5-1 and TRBJ2-7; D ambiguous. Germline CDR1 reads SGHRS; CDR2 reads YFSETQ. Trimming removed 4 bases at V and 2 bases at J, with 10 bases between. CDR3 size: 13 residues.

This clone was seen a few times. The rearrangement links TRBV7-2 to TRBJ2-7; TRBD1 is a possible D gene (7 bases). The germline V gene has CDR1 SGHTA and CDR2 FQGNSA. V lost 1 base and J 1 base, leaving 11 bases between the germline ends. The CDR3 extends over 15 amino acids. CDR3 DNA: TGTGCCAGCAGCTTAGACAGGGGACTGTCCTACGAGCAGTACTTC. The encoded protein is CASSLDRGLSYEQYF.

This clone was counted only a few times. The chain combines TRBV27 with TRBJ1-2; no clear D gene. The V gene's germline CDR1 is MNHEY and CDR2 SMNVEV (reference sequence). Trimming stripped 6 bases from V and 8 bases from J, with 25 bases between. The CDR3 has 16 residues. CDR3 sequence (DNA): TGTGCCAGCAGCCCACTACCGGGTCTCCCTCAAGAAGGCTACACCTTC. The encoded protein is CASSPLPGLPQEGYTF.

V is TRBV5-1 and J is TRBJ2-2; D might be TRBD2 (6 bases). Trimming removed 0 bases from V and 6 bases from J, with 9 bases in between. This CDR3 is 14 amino acids long. Germline V gene sequence: CDR1 SGHRS, CDR2 YFSETQ. As DNA, the CDR3 is TGCGCCAGCAGCTTGGTCGGGGGTCCCGGGGAGCTGTTTTTT. Encoded protein: CASSLVGGPGELFF.

The chain uses TRBV5-1 and TRBJ2-7, with a tentative D call TRBD2 (7 bases). The length of the CDR3 is 15 residues. Trimming took 2 bases from V and 3 from J, leaving 15 bases between them. CDR1 is SGHRS and CDR2 is YFSETQ in the germline V gene. The CDR3 DNA reads TGCGCCAGCAGCTTAACCCCGGGGGGCGTCTACGAGCAGTACTTC. It codes for CASSLTPGGVYEQYF.

Note on this clone: This sample includes further DNA sequences coding for the same CDR3. The chain is built from TRBV7-9 and TRBJ1-1; D unclear. Germline V CDR1 and CDR2: SEHNR, FQNEAQ (reference sequence). The ends were cut back, 1 base at V and 1 base at J, with 4 bases in the middle. This CDR3 spans 13 amino acids. The CDR3: CASSLGSNTEAFF. The CDR3 DNA sequence: TGTGCCAGCAGCTTAGGGTCGAACACTGAAGCTTTCTTT. The full variable domain, its missing parts supplied by reference TRBV7-9 and TRBJ1-1, is DTGVSQNPRHKITKRGQNVTFRCDPISEHNRLYWYRQTLGQGPEFLTYFQNEAQLEKSRLLSDRFSAERPKGSFSTLEIQRTEQGDSAMYLCASSLGSNTEAFFGQGTRLTVV.